This is a list of T cell receptor beta chains from one sample in a study of radiation and T cells in renal cell carcinoma. Libraries were prepared by immunoSEQ multiplex PCR; TCRdb keeps only in-frame clonotypes and omits some of them. The repertoire holds 90,000 to 100,000 clones, with approximately 86% as singletons. Material: blood, obtained from a patient whose treatment included radiotherapy and nephrectomy. These receptors all stem from a man between 45 and 60 years old with renal cell carcinoma. Both conserved end residues are part of each CDR3. A D gene is named only where the DNA matches it firmly.

length: 14
D: TRBD1
J: TRBJ2-3
V: TRBV6-5
CDR3: CASSRGQGTDTQYF

length: 14
D: NA
J: TRBJ1-6
V: TRBV10-3
CDR3: CAISVGGKDSPLHF

length: 14
D: NA
J: TRBJ2-1
V: TRBV7-2
CDR3: CASSLGGDYNEQFF

length: 15
D: NA
J: TRBJ2-5
V: TRBV5-1
CDR3: CASSLVPENQETQYF

length: 13
D: NA
J: TRBJ1-2
V: TRBV5-4
CDR3: CASSPDGPYGYTF

length: 17
D: TRBD1
J: TRBJ1-1
V: TRBV7-9
CDR3: CASSPTGTGALNTEAFF

length: 14
D: TRBD1
J: TRBJ1-1
V: TRBV7-9
CDR3: CASSLAGQGAEAFF

length: 14
D: NA
J: TRBJ2-3
V: TRBV27
CDR3: CASSYNAVPDTQYF

length: 13
D: NA
J: TRBJ2-5
V: TRBV7-7
CDR3: CASSLGPGETQYF

length: 16
D: TRBD2
J: TRBJ2-1
V: TRBV5-1
CDR3: CASSLTLAGGPNEQFF

length: 15
D: TRBD2
J: TRBJ2-7
V: TRBV7-2
CDR3: CASSPGNGGAFEQYF

length: 17
D: TRBD2
J: TRBJ2-1
V: TRBV5-1
CDR3: CASSGLAGALSYNEQFF

length: 17
D: TRBD1
J: TRBJ2-6
V: TRBV11-1
CDR3: CASSLVEGTVGANVLTF

length: 16
D: TRBD1
J: TRBJ2-1
V: TRBV7-9
CDR3: CASSLATGAPYNEQFF

length: 12
D: NA
J: TRBJ2-3
V: TRBV25-1
CDR3: CASSIGADTQYF

length: 15
D: TRBD1
J: TRBJ2-7
V: TRBV6-5
CDR3: CASSYGDRGIGEQYF

length: 16
D: TRBD1
J: TRBJ1-1
V: TRBV4-3
CDR3: CASSQELSGQGDEAFF

length: 14
D: NA
J: TRBJ2-7
V: TRBV5-1
CDR3: CASSLGQFAYEQYF

length: 14
D: NA
J: TRBJ2-2
V: TRBV7-3
CDR3: CASSLAVNTGELFF

length: 18
D: TRBD1
J: TRBJ1-5
V: TRBV27
CDR3: CASSLALPGTGVGQPQHF

length: 14
D: NA
J: TRBJ2-3
V: TRBV6-1
CDR3: CASTPILGTDTQYF

length: 15
D: TRBD2
J: TRBJ2-1
V: TRBV7-9
CDR3: CASSPTSGPFNEQFF

length: 14
D: TRBD1
J: TRBJ1-3
V: TRBV5-1
CDR3: CASSRGQGEATIYF

length: 14
D: NA
J: TRBJ2-7
V: TRBV30
CDR3: CAWSSNIGAYEQYF

length: 15
D: TRBD1
J: TRBJ2-1
V: TRBV5-6
CDR3: CASSLGQAAYNEQFF

length: 16
D: NA
J: TRBJ2-3
V: TRBV5-1
CDR3: CASSLDWREGGDTQYF

length: 14
D: TRBD1
J: TRBJ2-3
V: TRBV11-3
CDR3: CASSLGQATDTQYF

length: 14
D: NA
J: TRBJ1-1
V: TRBV11-1
CDR3: CASSSKTGGTEAFF

length: 12
D: TRBD2
J: TRBJ2-7
V: TRBV5-1
CDR3: CASTSGASEQYF

length: 13
D: NA
J: TRBJ2-7
V: TRBV4-3
CDR3: CASSQDRGYEQYF

length: 15
D: TRBD2
J: TRBJ2-5
V: TRBV6-5
CDR3: CASSYAGGESETQYF

length: 14
D: TRBD2
J: TRBJ2-2
V: TRBV7-9
CDR3: CASLRERNTGELFF

length: 13
D: NA
J: TRBJ2-3
V: TRBV7-9
CDR3: CASSRYSTDTQYF

length: 14
D: NA
J: TRBJ2-3
V: TRBV5-1
CDR3: CASSSLGSTDTQYF

length: 15
D: TRBD1
J: TRBJ2-7
V: TRBV5-4
CDR3: CASSAGTGPSYEQYF

length: 16
D: NA
J: TRBJ1-5
V: TRBV7-8
CDR3: CASSNGAGVGNQPQHF

length: 13
D: NA
J: TRBJ1-1
V: TRBV18
CDR3: CASSDGGNTEAFF

length: 15
D: NA
J: TRBJ2-1
V: TRBV11-2
CDR3: CASSLGPTGHNEQFF

length: 14
D: NA
J: TRBJ1-3
V: TRBV7-2
CDR3: CASSKPYEGNTIYF